This passage covers 13 T cell receptor beta chains from one sample sequenced in a study of T-cell reconstitution after alpha-beta-depleted transplantation in children. Preparation of the TCRbeta library used unique molecular identifiers. One entry per CDR3 protein results from TCRdb running MiXCR on the PCR reads. The repertoire has some 220,000 distinct CDR3 sequences, 8.5% to 10% of them found once; the top ten carry about 6%. The sample in question was PBMCs from the stem cell graft donor, obtained from the stem cell graft. The source of these receptors is a human donor who donated a stem cell graft to a child with acute lymphoblastic leukemia.

This clonotype was counted at least ten times. This sequence joins TRBV28 and TRBJ2-7; D gene ambiguous. This CDR3 comprises 11 residues. V lost 11 bases and J 3 bases, leaving 11 bases between the germline ends. Germline V gives CDR1 MDHEN, CDR2 SYDVKM. This CDR3 is CASSVNYEQYF. The CDR3 nucleotides are TGTGCCTCTTCGGTTAACTACGAGCAGTACTTC.

This clonotype was counted at least ten times. The chain has TRBV5-1 and TRBJ2-7, with D maybe TRBD2 (6 bases). The CDR3 runs 12 residues. Germline CDR1 and CDR2: SGHRS and YFSETQ. V was pared by 4 bases and J by 3 bases, with 8 bases between. The CDR3 region is CASSGGVYEQYF. CDR3 DNA: TGCGCCAGCAGCGGCGGGGTCTACGAGCAGTACTTC.

This clonotype has a handful of counts. The V and J genes are TRBV6-5 and TRBJ2-7; no definite D call. This CDR3 comprises 16 residues. Germline loops: CDR1 MNHEY, CDR2 SVGAGI. Trimming cost V 4 bases and J 7 bases, with 23 bases left between them. The CDR3 region has the DNA TGTGCCAGCAGTTCAAAATCGGGCCCGTTCCCGGGTGAGCAGTACTTC. This codes for CASSSKSGPFPGEQYF.

The chain has TRBV5-1 and TRBJ2-7, with 16 bases lining up with TRBD2. Trimming cost V 3 bases and J 0 bases; bases outside gene matches: 6. The CDR3 covers 18 residues. CDR1 and CDR2 from the germline V gene are SGHRS and YFSETQ. The CDR3 DNA sequence: TGCGCCAGCAGCTGGGGACTAGCGGGGGGGATGAGCTCCTACGAGCAGTACTTC. Its translation is CASSWGLAGGMSSYEQYF.

This clonotype was observed at least ten times. The CDR3 loop is CATSRDWRGTGKNNSPLHF. CDR3 coding DNA: TGTGCCACCAGCAGAGATTGGCGCGGGACAGGGAAGAATAATTCACCCCTCCACTTT. This sequence joins TRBV15 and TRBJ1-6; 9 bases fit TRBD1. CDR3 length: 19 amino acids. The junction had 11 bases not matched to a gene; V was cut back by 0 bases and J by 5 bases. CDR1 is LNHNV and CDR2 is YYDKDF in the germline V gene (reference sequence). Full variable domain (missing parts from reference TRBV15 and TRBJ1-6): DAMVIQNPRYQVTQFGKPVTLSCSQTLNHNVMYWYQQKSSQAPKLLFHYYDKDFNNEADTPDNFQSRRPNTSFCFLDIRSPGLGDTAMYLCATSRDWRGTGKNNSPLHFGNGTRLTVT.

This clonotype came up many times. The V and J genes are TRBV5-1 and TRBJ1-1, with D hard to call. The CDR3 has 13 residues. The V gene's germline CDR1 is SGHRS and CDR2 YFSETQ. The V end was cut by 4 bases, the J end by 2 bases, with 9 bases between. The CDR3 sequence is CASSTQTNTEAFF. CDR3 bases: TGCGCCAGCAGCACGCAGACAAACACTGAAGCTTTCTTT.

V and J are TRBV24-1 and TRBJ1-5, with D uncertain. The CDR3 loop spans 12 amino acids. The V end was cut by 7 bases, the J end by 1 base, with 4 bases between. The V gene's germline CDR1 is KGHDR and CDR2 SFDVKD. This CDR3 is CATRGSNQPQHF. The CDR3 coding sequence is TGTGCCACCAGAGGGAGCAATCAGCCCCAGCATTTT.

The rearrangement uses TRBV20-1 and TRBJ2-7; D not resolved. The CDR3 has 12 amino acids. CDR1 is DFQATT, CDR2 SNEGSKA, per germline (reference sequence). V shed 4 bases and J shed 6 bases, with 13 bases lying between them. CDR3 loop: CSATKKTGEQYF. The CDR3 DNA reads TGCAGTGCTACTAAGAAGACGGGCGAGCAGTACTTC.

This chain links TRBV19 with TRBJ1-1, with D perhaps matching TRBD1 (6 bases). Germline V gives CDR1 LNHDA, CDR2 SQIVND (reference sequence). The CDR3 length is 13 residues. The V gene lost 6 bases and the J gene lost 4 bases, with 12 bases spanning the gap. CDR3 DNA: TGTGCCAGTAGCTCACAGGGAACCACTGAAGCTTTCTTT. This translates into CASSSQGTTEAFF.

In its sample, this clonotype was seen a few times. The chain is built from TRBV2 and TRBJ2-3, with TRBD2 identical over 10 bases. The V segment lost 7 bases and the J segment 6 bases; nucleotides outside the gene matches: 10. The CDR3 consists of 15 residues. Germline CDR1 SNHLY, CDR2 FYNNEI. CDR3 sequence: CASTVSGGALDTQYF. Here the CDR3 DNA reads TGTGCCAGCACCGTCAGCGGGGGGGCCCTGGATACGCAGTATTTT.

This clonotype has just a few counts. J is TRBJ2-3 and V is TRBV10-3, with a tentative D call TRBD2 (6 bases). The CDR3 extends over 12 amino acids. Trimming cost V 11 bases and J 2 bases, with 11 bases left between them. The germline CDR1 and CDR2 sequences are ENHRY and SYGVKD. DNA of the CDR3: TGTGCCTTCGGCGGGGACACAGATACGCAGTATTTT. This gives the protein CAFGGDTDTQYF.

This clonotype was recorded at least ten times. The chain employs TRBV6-6 and TRBJ1-5; D call uncertain. In germline, CDR1 is MNHNY, CDR2 SVGAGI (reference sequence). Trimming took off 2 bases at V and 7 bases at J, with 9 bases between the two ends. This CDR3 contains 13 residues. The CDR3 reads CASSYGSAQPQHF. The CDR3 DNA sequence: TGTGCCAGCAGTTACGGTAGCGCCCAGCCCCAGCATTTT.

V usage is TRBV6-1 and J usage is TRBJ2-7; perhaps TRBD1 as D (7 bases). Between the trimmed V and J ends, which lost 6 bases and 0 bases, there was a span of 12 bases. Germline V lookup: CDR1 MNHNS, CDR2 SASEGT. This CDR3 comprises 14 residues. This CDR3 reads CASRSRGDSYEQYF. CDR3 bases: TGTGCCAGCAGATCCAGGGGGGACTCCTACGAGCAGTACTTC.